These 24 T cell receptor beta chains share one sample of origin, sequenced in a study of response to subunit inactivated influenza vaccine. TCRdb analysed the RT-PCR reads with MiXCR anew, one entry per CDR3 protein. The table shows 250,000 to 350,000 distinct CDR3 sequences, with about 20% occurring only once. The source was PBMCs from blood, collected about 20 months after vaccination. The source of these receptors is a man in his fifties or sixties who received an inactivated influenza vaccine.

The chain couples TRBV6-2 or TRBV6-3 to TRBJ1-2; the match to TRBD1 covers 8 bases. Trimming took 7 bases from V and 4 from J; bases not matched to a gene: 8. Looked up from germline, CDR1 is MNHEY and CDR2 is SVGEGT. The CDR3 extends over 14 amino acids. The CDR3 protein is CASTTTGGSYGYTF. DNA of the CDR3: TGTGCCAGCACCACCACAGGGGGAAGCTATGGCTACACCTTC.

This clonotype was counted only a few times. This chain joins TRBV5-1 and TRBJ1-5, with 10 positions matching TRBD1. Germline lookup yields CDR1 SGHRS and CDR2 YFSETQ. Trimming at V came to 4 bases and at J to 3 bases, leaving 7 bases not matched to a gene. This CDR3 spans 16 amino acids. CDR3 nucleotides: TGCGCCAGCAGCGTCCGGGACAGGGGACCCAATCAGCCCCAGCATTTT. This translates into CASSVRDRGPNQPQHF.

In its sample, this clonotype was seen a few times. The genes are TRBV5-1 and TRBJ1-2; perhaps TRBD1 as D (5 bases). Trimming took off 4 bases at V and 6 bases at J, with 13 bases between the two ends. CDR1 and CDR2 (germline): SGHRS, YFSETQ. The length of the CDR3 is 13 residues. In DNA form, the CDR3 reads TGCGCCAGCAGCACGGGGACTCCCAATGGCTACACCTTC. It specifies CASSTGTPNGYTF.

This clonotype was observed a few times. The CDR3 coding sequence is TGTGCCAGCAGCCAAGGGATGGCGGAGACCCAGTACTTC. Residues: CASSQGMAETQYF. J is TRBJ2-5 and V is TRBV3-1, with D hard to call. The V and J ends lost 1 base and 5 bases respectively, with 8 bases between them. Looked up from germline, CDR1 is LGHDT and CDR2 is YNNKEL (reference sequence). This CDR3 has 13 amino acids.

This chain uses TRBV5-6 with TRBJ1-1; D not resolved. From germline, CDR1 is SGHDT and CDR2 YYEEEE. Trimming cost V 2 bases and J 4 bases, with 18 bases left between them. The CDR3 is made up of 16 amino acids. The CDR3 loop is CASSFGLLVEGTEAFF. CDR3 sequence (DNA): TGTGCCAGCAGCTTTGGTCTTCTGGTGGAGGGCACTGAAGCTTTCTTT.

This clonotype has just a few counts. The chain joins TRBV7-9 to TRBJ2-2, with 7 bases matching TRBD1. This CDR3 contains 14 residues. CDR1 is SEHNR, CDR2 FQNEAQ, per germline (reference sequence). V shed 5 bases and J 8 bases; nucleotides not matched to a gene: 8. CDR3 region: CASSPTGIGGELFF. CDR3 DNA: TGTGCCAGCAGCCCGACAGGGATCGGGGGGGAGCTGTTTTTT.

The genes are TRBV5-1 and TRBJ1-3; D remains ambiguous. The V end was cut by 0 bases, the J end by 4 bases, with 11 bases between. In germline, CDR1 is SGHRS, CDR2 YFSETQ. This CDR3 is 15 amino acids long. CDR3 DNA sequence: TGCGCCAGCAGCTTGGCCCCGACGGGAGGAAACACCATATATTTT. This sequence encodes CASSLAPTGGNTIYF.

This clonotype was detected only a few times. The chain links TRBV29-1 to TRBJ2-2; no clear D. Deletions cut 4 bases from V and 4 bases from J, with 10 bases between. Germline CDR1 reads SQVTM; CDR2 reads ANQGSEA. The CDR3 consists of 13 residues. The CDR3 is CSVVRTVTGELFF. CDR3 coding DNA: TGCAGCGTTGTCCGGACGGTCACCGGGGAGCTGTTTTTT.

The table lists this clonotype with a few counts. This rearrangement joins TRBV27 to TRBJ1-2; D might be TRBD1 (5 bases). The CDR3 sequence is 15 residues long. Trimming cost V 2 bases and J 4 bases, with 14 bases left between them. CDR1 and CDR2 from the germline V gene are MNHEY and SMNVEV (reference sequence). CDR3 sequence: CASSLMGDQRYGYTF. The CDR3 DNA follows: TGTGCCAGCAGTTTAATGGGGGATCAACGCTATGGCTACACCTTC.

V is TRBV5-5 and J is TRBJ2-5; D remains ambiguous. Trimming removed 0 bases at V and 1 base at J, with 10 bases between. Per the germline V gene, CDR1 is SGHKS and CDR2 is YYEKEE (reference sequence). This CDR3 region has 15 residues. The CDR3: CASSLVQNFQETQYF. DNA for the CDR3: TGTGCCAGCAGCTTGGTGCAGAACTTCCAAGAGACCCAGTACTTC. The entire variable domain, with the rest obtained from reference TRBV5-5 and TRBJ2-5, is as follows: DAGVTQSPTHLIKTRGQQVTLRCSPISGHKSVSWYQQVLGQGPQFIFQYYEKEERGRGNFPDRFSARQFPNYSSELNVNALLLGDSALYLCASSLVQNFQETQYFGPGTRLLVL.

This clonotype was counted between two and nine times. This chain connects TRBV6-5 to TRBJ1-1, with D tentatively TRBD1 (5 bases). V shed 7 bases and J shed 5 bases, with 11 bases lying between them. Germline V gives CDR1 MNHEY, CDR2 SVGAGI. The CDR3 loop spans 12 amino acids. CDR3 DNA: TGTGCCAGCACCTACGGGGGGACTGAAGCTTTCTTT. This gives the protein CASTYGGTEAFF.

The J gene is TRBJ2-7, the V gene TRBV4-3, with a weak D call TRBD2 (5 bases). Germline V gene lookup returns CDR1 LGHNA and CDR2 YSLEER. This CDR3 is built from 16 residues. V dropped 0 bases and J dropped 4 bases, with 16 bases sitting between them. In nucleotides, the CDR3 is TGCGCCAGCAGCCAAGATAATAGGCTAGCCCTTTACGAGCAGTACTTC. This gives the protein CASSQDNRLALYEQYF.

The V and J genes are TRBV29-1 and TRBJ2-5, with 7 positions matching TRBD1. From germline, CDR1 is SQVTM and CDR2 ANQGSEA. The CDR3 runs to 14 residues. Trimming took 2 bases from V and 5 from J; bases not matched to a gene: 8. The CDR3 DNA reads as TGCAGCGTTGAAAAACGAGGGGGCGCGGAGACCCAGTACTTC. Translated: CSVEKRGGAETQYF.

CDR3 residues: CASSPSEGVWMNTEAFF. The CDR3 region has the DNA TGTGCCAGCTCACCGTCTGAAGGGGTGTGGATGAACACTGAAGCTTTCTTT. The V call is TRBV18, the J call TRBJ1-1; the D gene is possibly TRBD1 (5 bases). Per germline, CDR1 KGHSH and CDR2 LQKENI. This CDR3 has 17 amino acids. V was shortened by 3 bases and J by 0 bases, with 17 bases between the two germline ends.

V is TRBV5-1 and J is TRBJ2-1, with 10 bases identical to TRBD2. The CDR3 is 14 residues long. With 6 bases clipped from V and 10 bases from J, the junction kept 10 bases outside the gene matches. From germline, CDR1 is SGHRS and CDR2 YFSETQ. The CDR3 spells CASTPSGGAGEQFF. In DNA form, the CDR3 reads TGCGCCAGCACGCCTAGCGGGGGAGCAGGAGAGCAGTTCTTC.

The V call is TRBV6-5, the J call TRBJ1-1; D is undetermined. The germline CDR1 and CDR2 sequences are MNHEY and SVGAGI. Trimming removed 5 bases at V and 0 bases at J, with 4 bases between. The CDR3 is made up of 12 amino acids. The CDR3 is CASSDLNTEAFF. CDR3 DNA sequence: TGTGCCAGCAGTGACCTGAACACTGAAGCTTTCTTT.

This clonotype appeared a few times. V is TRBV28 and J is TRBJ1-1; D is perhaps TRBD1 (5 bases). Germline lookup yields CDR1 MDHEN and CDR2 SYDVKM. V gave up 3 bases and J gave up 1 base, with 9 bases separating them. This CDR3 contains 14 residues. The CDR3: CASSLGLPNTEAFF. The DNA of the CDR3 is TGTGCCAGCAGTTTGGGACTCCCGAACACTGAAGCTTTCTTT.

This clonotype was observed a handful of times. This sequence joins TRBV28 and TRBJ2-1; the match to TRBD2 covers 11 bases. There are 19 residues in the CDR3. The J segment lost 2 bases and the V segment lost 5 bases, leaving 14 bases of the junction unmatched. Germline-derived CDR1 and CDR2 are MDHEN and SYDVKM. The CDR3: CASSPITNLAGGPYNEQFF. The CDR3 DNA sequence: TGTGCCAGCAGTCCTATTACGAACCTAGCGGGAGGACCCTACAATGAGCAGTTCTTC.

CDR3 sequence (DNA): TGTGCCAGCCGACCCTGGGGGGGCCTAAGAACAGATACGCAGTATTTT. Translated: CASRPWGGLRTDTQYF. This chain joins TRBV28 and TRBJ2-3, with D possibly TRBD2 on 7 matching bases. Germline V gene data show CDR1 as MDHEN and CDR2 as SYDVKM. This CDR3 has 16 amino acids. The V and J ends lost 8 bases and 3 bases respectively, with 21 bases between them.

This clonotype has only a few counts. The chain has TRBV3-1 and TRBJ2-7; D is perhaps TRBD1 (5 bases). CDR3 length: 15 amino acids. Trimming took 3 bases from V and 1 from J, leaving 13 bases between them. Germline CDR1 and CDR2: LGHDT and YNNKEL (reference sequence). The CDR3 is CASSHPGQASYEQYF. The CDR3 DNA reads as TGTGCCAGCAGCCACCCAGGGCAGGCATCCTACGAGCAGTACTTC.

The rearrangement links TRBV29-1 to TRBJ1-1; possibly TRBD1 for D (6 bases). Germline-derived CDR1 and CDR2 are SQVTM and ANQGSEA. This CDR3 spans 13 amino acids. Trimming removed 5 bases at V and 5 bases at J, with 15 bases between. CDR3 DNA sequence: TGCAGCGTTTCACAGGGAGGGAAGACTGAAGCTTTCTTT. It codes for CSVSQGGKTEAFF. Supplemented by reference TRBV29-1 and TRBJ1-1, the full variable domain reads SAVISQKPSRDICQRGTSLTIQCQVDSQVTMMFWYRQQPGQSLTLIATANQGSEATYESGFVIDKFPISRPNLTFSTLTVSNMSPEDSSIYLCSVSQGGKTEAFFGQGTRLTVV.

CDR3 protein: CASSLGTGFNYGYTF. CDR3 bases: TGCGCCAGCAGCCTCGGGACAGGGTTTAACTATGGCTACACCTTC. This chain links TRBV4-1 with TRBJ1-2; 9 nucleotides align to TRBD1. V gave up 4 bases and J gave up 1 base; unmatched junction bases: 4. The CDR3 spans 15 residues. Germline V gives CDR1 MGHRA, CDR2 YSYEKL.

The V gene is TRBV24-1, the J gene TRBJ2-1, with TRBD2 matching over 10 bases. Germline CDR1 reads KGHDR; CDR2 reads SFDVKD. The CDR3 totals 16 residues. V was clipped by 4 bases and J by 6 bases; unmatched bases: 8. The CDR3 DNA reads as TGTGCCACCAGTGACCCTGGGCGGACTAGCGGCAATGAGCAGTTCTTC. Its protein product is CATSDPGRTSGNEQFF.

The chain is built from TRBV20-1 and TRBJ2-5; no definite D call. V dropped 3 bases and J dropped 0 bases, with 11 bases sitting between them. CDR1 and CDR2 (germline): DFQATT, SNEGSKA (reference sequence). This CDR3 comprises 14 residues. The CDR3 region has the DNA TGCAGTGCTAGCCTTTTAGGTTACCAAGAGACCCAGTACTTC. It yields the protein CSASLLGYQETQYF.